Listed here is a single T cell receptor beta chain. These data come from a study of cytomegalovirus exposure and HLA in healthy donors. Germline V gives CDR1 MNHEY, CDR2 SMNVEV (reference sequence). Deletions cut 4 bases from V and 5 bases from J, with 15 bases between. This CDR3 region has 16 residues. PCR used 60 Vbeta primers and 13 Jbeta primers. Profiling relied on immunoSEQ multiplex PCR, and the TCRdb table lists in-frame clones only, not all of them. Here the sample spans some 170,000 clones, 75% to 80% being singletons. Sequenced input: PBMCs. The clonotype was recovered from a man between 40 and 49 years old in good health and CMV-seropositive. The rearrangement uses TRBV27 and TRBJ1-6; maybe TRBD1 (6 bases). CDR3 nucleotides: TGTGCCAGCAGTTCCACGAGGGGGACCAATAATTCACCCCTCCACTTT. Residues: CASSSTRGTNNSPLHF.